The 3 T cell receptor beta chains below were found in one sample sequenced in a study of metastatic and nonmetastatic thyroid tumors. MiXCR re-clonotyped the PCR reads for TCRdb. The table lists about 19,000 clones, about 30% of them singletons, with 8% to 11% in the top ten. No patient received treatment before thyroid surgery. The source material was tumor tissue. The origin of the receptors is a female donor with papillary thyroid cancer or a benign thyroid nodule (not recorded which). Some clones in this sample may be carry-over from other donors' samples.

This clone qualifies as medium-sized. J is TRBJ1-4 and V is TRBV2; the D gene is possibly TRBD1 (6 bases). V was clipped by 2 bases and J by 7 bases, with 14 bases between them. The germline gives CDR1 SNHLY, CDR2 FYNNEI. CDR3 length: 15 residues. This CDR3 is CASSEWAGASEKLFF. DNA of the CDR3: TGTGCCAGCAGTGAATGGGCGGGGGCGAGTGAAAAACTGTTTTTT.

By frequency in the sample, this clone is large (0.1 to 1%). The genes are TRBV19 and TRBJ2-7, with D unclear. V was trimmed by 2 bases and J by 2 bases, leaving 7 bases between them. From germline, CDR1 is LNHDA and CDR2 SQIVND (reference sequence). The CDR3 spans 13 residues. The CDR3 DNA reads TGTGCCAGTAGTATACGAGTAACCTACGAGCAGTACTTC. This encodes CASSIRVTYEQYF.

This clone ranks as medium-sized (0.01 to 0.1%). The chain is built from TRBV3-1 and TRBJ2-7, with D tentatively TRBD2 (6 bases). Between the trimmed V and J ends, which lost 4 bases and 4 bases, there was a span of 17 bases. CDR3 length: 15 amino acids. Germline CDR1 reads LGHDT; CDR2 reads YNNKEL (reference sequence). The CDR3 protein is CASSRARDFTYEQYF. The DNA of the CDR3 is TGTGCCAGCAGCCGAGCCCGGGACTTTACTTACGAGCAGTACTTC.